Shown below are 23 T cell receptor beta chains from a single sample sequenced in a study of cytomegalovirus exposure and HLA in healthy donors. The PCR was carried out with 60 Vbeta primers and 13 Jbeta primers. The data were produced by immunoSEQ multiplex PCR, yet TCRdb's version contains in-frame clones alone and is incomplete. This sample has around 200,000 clones, with less than 90% found just once. Input material: PBMCs. These receptor sequences come from a man in his fifties or sixties in good health and CMV-seronegative.

The J gene is TRBJ1-1, the V gene TRBV7-2; TRBD1 matches 10 bases. The length of the CDR3 is 17 residues. The ends lost 2 bases at V and 0 bases at J; junction bases unmatched: 6. Germline CDR1 SGHTA, CDR2 FQGNSA. The CDR3 loop is CASSLHGQGVMNTEAFF. The CDR3 nucleotides read TGTGCCAGCAGCTTACACGGACAGGGGGTGATGAACACTGAAGCTTTCTTT.

The V gene is TRBV5-6, the J gene TRBJ1-2, with 8 bases identical to TRBD1. Germline CDR1 reads SGHDT; CDR2 reads YYEEEE. The CDR3 extends over 15 amino acids. Trimming cost V 4 bases and J 1 base; bases outside gene matches: 6. This CDR3 is CASSIRTGLNYGYTF. The CDR3 DNA is TGTGCCAGCAGCATTAGGACAGGGCTTAACTATGGCTACACCTTC.

The chain couples TRBV11-1 to TRBJ2-1, with D possibly being TRBD2 (7 bases). This CDR3 contains 16 residues. Trimming took 7 bases from V and 4 from J, leaving 20 bases between them. Germline CDR1 reads SGHAT; CDR2 reads FQDESV (reference sequence). CDR3 residues: CASTPSWGGYYNEQFF. CDR3 bases: TGTGCCAGCACCCCTTCATGGGGGGGCTATTACAATGAGCAGTTCTTC. Supplemented by reference TRBV11-1 and TRBJ2-1, the full variable domain reads EAEVAQSPRYKITEKSQAVAFWCDPISGHATLYWYRQILGQGPELLVQFQDESVVDDSQLPKDRFSAERLKGVDSTLKIQPAELGDSAMYLCASTPSWGGYYNEQFFGPGTRLTVL.

The chain joins TRBV2 to TRBJ2-1; D is perhaps TRBD2 (5 bases). Germline assignment: CDR1 SNHLY and CDR2 FYNNEI. V was shortened by 9 bases and J by 9 bases, with 24 bases between the two germline ends. The CDR3 runs to 15 residues. The DNA for the CDR3 is TGTGCCAGTGATTCCGGGCTCAGCGGTAACAGTGAGCAGTTCTTC. Translation: CASDSGLSGNSEQFF.

With regard to this clone: The junction shows a germline mismatch at one end, possibly a read error. This rearrangement joins TRBV7-2 to TRBJ1-1; no reliable D call. This CDR3 region has 14 residues. Germline loops: CDR1 SGHTA, CDR2 FQGNSA. The CDR3 loop is CAGSVRETNTEAFF. In nucleotides, the CDR3 is TGTGCCGGCAGCGTCCGGGAGACGAACACTGAAGCTTTCTTT.

The J gene is TRBJ1-4, the V gene TRBV4-2, with a tentative D call TRBD1 (6 bases). The V end lost 4 bases, the J end lost 3 bases, and 27 bases lay between the germline ends. Germline V lookup: CDR1 LGHNA, CDR2 YNFKEQ. CDR3 size: 20 residues. CDR3 DNA sequence: TGTGCCAGCAGCCGAACCCCACAGGGACCCAATCTTCTCTCTAATGAAAAACTGTTTTTT. Protein product: CASSRTPQGPNLLSNEKLFF.

In its sample, this clone was seen a few times. The rearrangement links TRBV5-6 to TRBJ1-6; TRBD1 matches 7 bases. The CDR3 has 16 residues. CDR1 SGHDT and CDR2 YYEEEE come from the germline V gene. Trimming took 4 bases from V and 7 from J; bases not matched to a gene: 11. The CDR3 loop is CASSPLGAGGNSPLHF. For the CDR3, the DNA is TGTGCCAGCAGCCCCTTGGGGGCAGGGGGGAATTCACCCCTCCACTTT.

V and J are TRBV7-9 and TRBJ2-5, with TRBD2 matching 12 bases. The V segment lost 8 bases and the J segment 2 bases; nucleotides outside the gene matches: 3. This CDR3 has 14 amino acids. Germline loops: CDR1 SEHNR, CDR2 FQNEAQ (reference sequence). The CDR3 coding sequence is TGTGCCAGCTTAACTAGCGGGGGGCAAGAGACCCAGTACTTC. Residues: CASLTSGGQETQYF.

For this clone: The sample contains more than one DNA sequence encoding this CDR3. The CDR3 DNA reads as TGTGCCAGTAGGGAGACAGGGGGCGGTGAAAAACTGTTTTTT. Protein sequence: CASRETGGGEKLFF. This chain uses TRBV19 with TRBJ1-4; TRBD1 aligns across 10 bases. Germline CDR1 and CDR2: LNHDA and SQIVND (reference sequence). This CDR3 comprises 14 residues. The trim removed 6 bases at V and 7 bases at J, leaving 5 bases unmatched.

The chain combines TRBV28 with TRBJ2-7; 8 bases match TRBD2. Germline lookup yields CDR1 MDHEN and CDR2 SYDVKM. V lost 7 bases, J lost 2 bases, and 7 bases stayed unmatched. The CDR3 totals 14 residues. The CDR3, as DNA: TGTGCCAGCACTAGCCAGCGGGAGACCTACGAGCAGTACTTC. Amino acids: CASTSQRETYEQYF.

This rearrangement joins TRBV7-6 to TRBJ2-5, with 8 bases that match TRBD2. CDR1 is SGHVS, CDR2 FNYEAQ, per germline. CDR3 length: 17 amino acids. V gave up 3 bases and J gave up 2 bases; unmatched junction bases: 11. The CDR3 reads CASSLGGGTYLQETQYF. Written as DNA, the CDR3 is TGTGCCAGCAGCTTGGGCGGGGGGACATACCTTCAAGAGACCCAGTACTTC.

The rearrangement uses TRBV29-1 and TRBJ2-3; 11 positions agree with TRBD2. CDR3 length equals 14 residues. V lost 6 bases to trimming and J lost 7 bases; unmatched junction nucleotides: 9. CDR1 and CDR2 from the germline V gene are SQVTM and ANQGSEA. CDR3 residues: CSVSTSGTPHTQYF. In DNA form, the CDR3 reads TGCAGCGTCTCGACTAGCGGGACGCCCCATACGCAGTATTTT.

The V call is TRBV30, the J call TRBJ2-5, with 10 bases identical to TRBD2. The germline CDR1 and CDR2 sequences are GTSNPN and SVGIG (reference sequence). The length of the CDR3 is 17 residues. The junction had 12 bases not matched to a gene; V was cut back by 0 bases and J by 5 bases. The DNA for the CDR3 is TGTGCCTGGAGTGTTGTTCCCTCTAGCGGGAGTAGTGAGACCCAGTACTTC. This codes for CAWSVVPSSGSSETQYF. Full variable domain (outside the CDR3, taken from reference TRBV30 and TRBJ2-5): SQTIHQWPATLVQPVGSPLSLECTVEGTSNPNLYWYRQAAGRGLQLLFYSVGIGQISSEVPQNLSASRPQDRQFILSSKKLLLSDSGFYLCAWSVVPSSGSSETQYFGPGTRLLVL.

This chain joins TRBV2 and TRBJ1-5; no clear D. CDR1 SNHLY and CDR2 FYNNEI come from the germline V gene. This CDR3 is 15 amino acids long. Trimming pared 6 bases from V and 2 bases from J, leaving 14 bases between. The CDR3 is CASRGRRSGNQPQHF. Here the CDR3 DNA reads TGTGCCAGCAGAGGACGGAGGAGCGGCAATCAGCCCCAGCATTTT.

V and J are TRBV11-2 and TRBJ2-3, with TRBD2 matching over 8 bases. J was trimmed by 8 bases and V by 5 bases; bases with no gene match: 9. The CDR3 runs to 14 residues. CDR1 and CDR2 (germline): SGHAT, FQNNGV. CDR3 nucleotide sequence: TGTGCCAGCAGCCAGTGGACTAGCCAAGGTACGCAGTATTTT. It is translated as CASSQWTSQGTQYF.

The chain links TRBV11-2 to TRBJ1-5; D uncertain. V was pared by 8 bases and J by 10 bases, with 18 bases between. Germline V gives CDR1 SGHAT, CDR2 FQNNGV. The CDR3 spans 13 residues. CDR3 bases: TGTGCCAGCTCAAGGAGCTACGGGGTCCCCCAGCATTTT. It yields the protein CASSRSYGVPQHF.

V gene TRBV25-1 combines with J gene TRBJ2-5; D is ambiguous. The V end lost 1 base, the J end lost 2 bases, and 14 bases lay between the germline ends. Germline CDR1 is MGHDK and CDR2 is SYGVNS. The CDR3 is 16 residues long. CDR3 nucleotide sequence: TGTGCCAGCAGTGAATTGGTAAAGGTGAGGCAAGAGACCCAGTACTTC. As protein: CASSELVKVRQETQYF. Looking up the rest from reference TRBV25-1 and TRBJ2-5 gives the full variable domain: EADIYQTPRYLVIGTGKKITLECSQTMGHDKMYWYQQDPGMELHLIHYSYGVNSTEKGDLSSESTVSRIRTEHFPLTLESARPSHTSQYLCASSELVKVRQETQYFGPGTRLLVL.

V gene TRBV28 combines with J gene TRBJ1-1; D not resolved. The germline V gene encodes CDR1 MDHEN and CDR2 SYDVKM. Trimming took off 3 bases at V and 5 bases at J, with 7 bases between the two ends. The CDR3 runs to 12 residues. The CDR3 spells CASSLSPTEAFF. The CDR3 DNA sequence: TGTGCCAGCAGTTTGTCCCCGACTGAAGCTTTCTTT.

The sample holds a few counts of this clone. The rearrangement uses TRBV27 and TRBJ1-2, with 10 bases aligning to TRBD1. The CDR3 consists of 15 residues. V gave up 8 bases and J gave up 0 bases; unmatched junction bases: 6. Germline values: CDR1 MNHEY, CDR2 SMNVEV (reference sequence). For the CDR3, the DNA is TGTGCCAGCCGGGACAGGGGACCATCTAACTATGGCTACACCTTC. This gives the protein CASRDRGPSNYGYTF.

The gene calls are TRBV7-8 and TRBJ1-2; D is ambiguous. The CDR3 consists of 14 residues. Germline loops: CDR1 SGHVS, CDR2 FQNEAQ. Trimming removed 5 bases from V and 2 bases from J, with 12 bases in between. CDR3 sequence reads: CASSQRVSNYGYTF. The CDR3 DNA reads TGTGCCAGCAGCCAGCGGGTGAGCAACTATGGCTACACCTTC. Full variable domain (remainder filled in from reference TRBV7-8 and TRBJ1-2): GAGVSQSPRYKVAKRGQDVALRCDPISGHVSLFWYQQALGQGPEFLTYFQNEAQLDKSGLPSDRFFAERPEGSVSTLKIQRTQQEDSAVYLCASSQRVSNYGYTFGSGTRLTVV.

This rearrangement joins TRBV18 to TRBJ2-6, with D unresolved. Trimming left V 3 bases short and J 2 bases short, with 11 bases between. CDR1 KGHSH and CDR2 LQKENI come from the germline V gene. The CDR3 extends over 16 amino acids. CDR3 in amino acids: CASSPLGLAGANVLTF. The DNA for the CDR3 is TGTGCCAGCTCACCTCTCGGTTTAGCTGGGGCCAACGTCCTGACTTTC. Using reference TRBV18 and TRBJ2-6 for the parts outside the CDR3, the full variable domain is NAGVMQNPRHLVRRRGQEARLRCSPMKGHSHVYWYRQLPEEGLKFMVYLQKENIIDESGMPKERFSAEFPKEGPSILRIQQVVRGDSAAYFCASSPLGLAGANVLTFGAGSRLTVL.

The rearrangement links TRBV18 to TRBJ2-5; D may be TRBD2 (5 bases). The germline gives CDR1 KGHSH, CDR2 LQKENI. The CDR3 is made up of 13 amino acids. The ends were cut back, 2 bases at V and 5 bases at J, with 9 bases in the middle. The CDR3 coding sequence is TGTGCCAGCTCACCAGGGCGGAGGGAGACCCAGTACTTC. It specifies CASSPGRRETQYF.

The V call is TRBV19, the J call TRBJ1-4; a weak D match, TRBD1 (6 bases). This CDR3 spans 15 amino acids. Trimming took 5 bases from V and 0 from J, leaving 10 bases between them. Looked up from germline, CDR1 is LNHDA and CDR2 is SQIVND (reference sequence). The CDR3 reads CASSVRQATNEKLFF. In DNA, the CDR3 is TGTGCCAGTAGTGTCCGACAGGCAACTAATGAAAAACTGTTTTTT. The complete variable domain, with remaining parts taken from reference TRBV19 and TRBJ1-4, reads DGGITQSPKYLFRKEGQNVTLSCEQNLNHDAMYWYRQDPGQGLRLIYYSQIVNDFQKGDIAEGYSVSREKKESFPLTVTSAQKNPTAFYLCASSVRQATNEKLFFGSGTQLSVL.